This TCR beta chain was retrieved from a study of somatic mutations in cytotoxic T cells in rheumatoid arthritis. The study, taken as a whole, reports: Unlike healthy controls, rheumatoid arthritis patients had CD8+ clonality that increased with age.

Using immunoSEQ multiplex PCR, the repertoire was profiled, and TCRdb retains in-frame clones only, with some absent. The sample lists roughly 20,000 clones; 74% were seen once. V lost 2 bases to trimming and J lost 6 bases; unmatched junction nucleotides: 0. Looked up from germline, CDR1 is MNHNY and CDR2 is SVGAGI (reference sequence). The CDR3 loop spans 12 amino acids. As regards this clone: Its antigen is still unknown.

The receptor was derived from a man in his sixties in good health. The chain uses TRBV6-6 and TRBJ1-2, with TRBD1 matching 7 bases. Sequencing was carried out using CD8+ T cells sorted from blood. The DNA for the CDR3 is TGTGCCAGCAGTTACCAGGGGGATGGCTACACCTTC. This gives the protein CASSYQGDGYTF.